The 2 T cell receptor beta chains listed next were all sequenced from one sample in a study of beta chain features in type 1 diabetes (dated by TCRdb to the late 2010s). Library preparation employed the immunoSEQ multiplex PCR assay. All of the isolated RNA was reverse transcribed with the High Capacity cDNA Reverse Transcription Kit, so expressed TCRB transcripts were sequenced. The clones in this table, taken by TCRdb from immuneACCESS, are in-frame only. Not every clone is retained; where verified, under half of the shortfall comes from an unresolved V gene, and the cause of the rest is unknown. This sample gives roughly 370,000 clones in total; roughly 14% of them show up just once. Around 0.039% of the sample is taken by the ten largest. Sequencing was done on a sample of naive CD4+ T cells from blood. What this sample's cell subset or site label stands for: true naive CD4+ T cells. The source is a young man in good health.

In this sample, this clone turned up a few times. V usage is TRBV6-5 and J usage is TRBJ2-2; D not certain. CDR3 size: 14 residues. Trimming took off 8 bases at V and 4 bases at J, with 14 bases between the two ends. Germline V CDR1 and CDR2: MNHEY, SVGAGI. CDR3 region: CASQAELLTGELFF. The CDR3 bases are TGTGCCAGCCAGGCGGAACTCCTCACCGGGGAGCTGTTTTTT.

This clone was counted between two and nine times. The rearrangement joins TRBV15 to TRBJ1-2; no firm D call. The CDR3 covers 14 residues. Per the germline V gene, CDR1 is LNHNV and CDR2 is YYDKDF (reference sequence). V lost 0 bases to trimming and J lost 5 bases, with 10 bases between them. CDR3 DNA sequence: TGTGCCACCAGCAGAGACCGTCAAGGGTATGGCTACACCTTC. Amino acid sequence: CATSRDRQGYGYTF.